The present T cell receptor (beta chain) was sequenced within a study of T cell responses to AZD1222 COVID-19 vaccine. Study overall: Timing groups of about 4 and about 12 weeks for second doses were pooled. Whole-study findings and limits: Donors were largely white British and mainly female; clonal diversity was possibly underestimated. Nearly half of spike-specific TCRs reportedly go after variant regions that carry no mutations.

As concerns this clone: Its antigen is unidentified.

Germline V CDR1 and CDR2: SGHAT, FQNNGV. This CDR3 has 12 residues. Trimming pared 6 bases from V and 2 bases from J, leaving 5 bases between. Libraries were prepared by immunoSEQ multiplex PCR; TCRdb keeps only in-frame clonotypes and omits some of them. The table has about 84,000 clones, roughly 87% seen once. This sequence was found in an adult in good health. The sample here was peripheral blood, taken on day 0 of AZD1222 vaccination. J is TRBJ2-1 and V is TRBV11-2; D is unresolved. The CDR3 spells CASRSAYNEQFF. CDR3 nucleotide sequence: TGTGCCAGCAGGTCGGCCTACAATGAGCAGTTCTTC. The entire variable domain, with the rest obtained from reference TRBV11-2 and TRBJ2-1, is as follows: EAGVAQSPRYKIIEKRQSVAFWCNPISGHATLYWYQQILGQGPKLLIQFQNNGVVDDSQLPKDRFSAERLKGVDSTLKIQPAKLEDSAVYLCASRSAYNEQFFGPGTRLTVL.